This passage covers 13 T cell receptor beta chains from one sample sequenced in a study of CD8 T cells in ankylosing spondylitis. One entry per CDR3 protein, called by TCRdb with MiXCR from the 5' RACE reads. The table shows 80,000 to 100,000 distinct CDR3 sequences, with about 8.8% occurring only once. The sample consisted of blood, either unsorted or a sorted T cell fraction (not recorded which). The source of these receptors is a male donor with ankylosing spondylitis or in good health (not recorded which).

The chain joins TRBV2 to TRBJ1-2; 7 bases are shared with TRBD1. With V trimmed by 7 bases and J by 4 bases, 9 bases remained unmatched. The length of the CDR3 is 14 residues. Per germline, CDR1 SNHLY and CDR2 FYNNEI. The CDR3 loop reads CASNTSGGGYGYTF. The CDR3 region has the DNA TGTGCCAGCAACACCTCAGGGGGAGGCTATGGCTACACCTTC.

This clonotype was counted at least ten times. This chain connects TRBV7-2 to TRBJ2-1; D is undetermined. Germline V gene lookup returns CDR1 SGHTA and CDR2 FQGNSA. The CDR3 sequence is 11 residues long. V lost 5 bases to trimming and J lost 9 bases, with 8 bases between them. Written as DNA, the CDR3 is TGTGCCAGCAGCCTTACCTTTGAGCAGTTCTTC. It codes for CASSLTFEQFF.

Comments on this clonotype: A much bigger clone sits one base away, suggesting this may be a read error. DNA of the CDR3: TGCAGCGTTATGGTCCCAGGGGGGATCTACGAGAAGTACTTC. It codes for CSVMVPGGIYEKYF. V and J are TRBV29-1 and TRBJ2-7, with D possibly being TRBD1 (7 bases). Germline CDR1 and CDR2: SQVTM and ANQGSEA. This CDR3 region has 14 residues.

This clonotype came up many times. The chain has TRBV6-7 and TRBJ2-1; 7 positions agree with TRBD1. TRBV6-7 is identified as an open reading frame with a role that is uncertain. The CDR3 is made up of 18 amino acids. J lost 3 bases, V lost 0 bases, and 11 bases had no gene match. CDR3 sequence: CASSYSCRTGWFYNEQFF. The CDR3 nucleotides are TGTGCCAGCAGTTACTCGTGCAGGACAGGATGGTTCTACAATGAGCAGTTCTTC.

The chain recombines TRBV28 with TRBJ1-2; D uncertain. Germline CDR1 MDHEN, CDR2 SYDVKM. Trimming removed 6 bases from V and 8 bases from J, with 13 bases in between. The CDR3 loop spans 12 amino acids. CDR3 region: CASSPLTEGYTF. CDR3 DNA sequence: TGTGCCAGCAGCCCCTTGACGGAAGGCTACACCTTC.

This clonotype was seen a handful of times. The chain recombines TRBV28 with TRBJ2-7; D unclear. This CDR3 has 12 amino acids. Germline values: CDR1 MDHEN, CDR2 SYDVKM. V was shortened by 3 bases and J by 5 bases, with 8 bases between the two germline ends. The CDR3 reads CASSLTVNEQYF. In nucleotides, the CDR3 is TGTGCCAGCAGTTTGACGGTAAACGAGCAGTACTTC. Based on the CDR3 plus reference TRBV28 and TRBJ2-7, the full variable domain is DVKVTQSSRYLVKRTGEKVFLECVQDMDHENMFWYRQDPGLGLRLIYFSYDVKMKEKGDIPEGYSVSREKKERFSLILESASTNQTSMYLCASSLTVNEQYFGPGTRLTVT.

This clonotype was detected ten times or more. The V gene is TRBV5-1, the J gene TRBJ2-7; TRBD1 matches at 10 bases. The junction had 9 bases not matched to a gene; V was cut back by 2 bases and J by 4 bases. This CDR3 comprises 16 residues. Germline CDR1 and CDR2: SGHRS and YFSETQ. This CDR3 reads CASSLTAGTGVYEQYF. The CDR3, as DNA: TGCGCCAGCAGCTTAACCGCCGGGACAGGGGTATACGAGCAGTACTTC.

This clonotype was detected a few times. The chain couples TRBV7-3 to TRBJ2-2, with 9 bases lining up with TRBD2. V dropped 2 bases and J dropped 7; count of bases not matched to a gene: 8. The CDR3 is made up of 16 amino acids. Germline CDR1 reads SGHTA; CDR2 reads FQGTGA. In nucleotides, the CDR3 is TGTGCCAGCAGCTTAGACGGCGCGGGGGGGCACGGGGAGCTGTTTTTT. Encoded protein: CASSLDGAGGHGELFF.

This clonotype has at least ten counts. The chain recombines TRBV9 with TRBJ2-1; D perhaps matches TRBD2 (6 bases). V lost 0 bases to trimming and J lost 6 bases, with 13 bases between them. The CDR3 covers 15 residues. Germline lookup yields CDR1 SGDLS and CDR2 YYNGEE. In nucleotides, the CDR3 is TGTGCCAGCAGCGTAGAGGCGGGACGGACCAATGAGCAGTTCTTC. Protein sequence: CASSVEAGRTNEQFF.

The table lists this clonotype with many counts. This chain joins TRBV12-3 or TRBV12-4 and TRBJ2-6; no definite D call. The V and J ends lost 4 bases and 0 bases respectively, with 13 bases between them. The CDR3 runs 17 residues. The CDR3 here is CASSSPVADSGANVLTF. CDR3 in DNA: TGTGCCAGCAGTTCCCCCGTTGCAGACTCTGGGGCCAACGTCCTGACTTTC.

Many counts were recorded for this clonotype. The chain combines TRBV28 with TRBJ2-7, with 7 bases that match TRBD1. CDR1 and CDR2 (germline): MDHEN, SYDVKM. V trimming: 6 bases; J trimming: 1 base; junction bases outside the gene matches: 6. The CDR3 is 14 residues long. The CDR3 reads CASRLTGKSYEQYF. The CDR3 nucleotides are TGTGCCAGCAGATTGACAGGGAAATCCTACGAGCAGTACTTC. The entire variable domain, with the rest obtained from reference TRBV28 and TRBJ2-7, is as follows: DVKVTQSSRYLVKRTGEKVFLECVQDMDHENMFWYRQDPGLGLRLIYFSYDVKMKEKGDIPEGYSVSREKKERFSLILESASTNQTSMYLCASRLTGKSYEQYFGPGTRLTVT.

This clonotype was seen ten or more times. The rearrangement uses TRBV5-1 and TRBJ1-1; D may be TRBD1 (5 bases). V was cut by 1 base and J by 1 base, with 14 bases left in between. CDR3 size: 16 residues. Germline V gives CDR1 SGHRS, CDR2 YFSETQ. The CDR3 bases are TGCGCCAGCAGCTTGATACCACAGACAGCGAACACTGAAGCTTTCTTT. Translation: CASSLIPQTANTEAFF.

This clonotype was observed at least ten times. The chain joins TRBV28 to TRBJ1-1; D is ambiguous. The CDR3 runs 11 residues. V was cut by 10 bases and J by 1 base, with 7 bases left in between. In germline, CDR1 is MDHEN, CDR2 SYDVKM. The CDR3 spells CATRRNTEAFF. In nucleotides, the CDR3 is TGTGCCACCCGGCGGAACACTGAAGCTTTCTTT.